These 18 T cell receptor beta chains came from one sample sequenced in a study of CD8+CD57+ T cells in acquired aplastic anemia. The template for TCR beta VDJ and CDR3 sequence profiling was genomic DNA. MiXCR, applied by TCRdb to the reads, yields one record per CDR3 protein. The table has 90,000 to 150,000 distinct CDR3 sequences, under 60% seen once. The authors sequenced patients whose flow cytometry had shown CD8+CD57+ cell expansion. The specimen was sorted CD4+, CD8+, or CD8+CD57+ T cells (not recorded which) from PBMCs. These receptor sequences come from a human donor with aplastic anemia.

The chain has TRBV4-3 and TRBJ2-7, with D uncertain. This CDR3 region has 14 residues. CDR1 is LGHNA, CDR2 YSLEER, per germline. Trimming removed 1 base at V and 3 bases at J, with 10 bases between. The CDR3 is CASSQGPRSYEQYF. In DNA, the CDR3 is TGCGCCAGCAGCCAAGGCCCTAGGAGCTACGAGCAGTACTTC.

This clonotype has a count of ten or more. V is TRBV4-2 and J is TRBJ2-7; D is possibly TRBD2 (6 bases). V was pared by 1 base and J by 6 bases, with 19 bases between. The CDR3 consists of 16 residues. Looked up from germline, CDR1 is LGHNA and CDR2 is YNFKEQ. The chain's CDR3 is CASSQGLGEERIEQYF. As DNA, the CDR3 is TGTGCCAGCAGCCAAGGGTTAGGGGAGGAGCGGATCGAGCAGTACTTC.

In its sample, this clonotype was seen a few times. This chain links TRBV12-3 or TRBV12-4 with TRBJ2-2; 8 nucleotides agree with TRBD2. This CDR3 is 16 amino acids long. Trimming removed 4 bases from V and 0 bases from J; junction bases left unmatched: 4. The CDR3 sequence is CASSYPGLANTGELFF. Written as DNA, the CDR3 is TGTGCCAGCAGTTACCCGGGACTAGCGAACACCGGGGAGCTGTTTTTT.

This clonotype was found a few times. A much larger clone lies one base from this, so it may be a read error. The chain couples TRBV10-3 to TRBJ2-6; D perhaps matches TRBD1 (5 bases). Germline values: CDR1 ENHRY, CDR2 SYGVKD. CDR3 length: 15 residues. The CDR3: CASSTQGTGANALTF. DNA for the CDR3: TGTGCCAGCAGTACGCAGGGAACTGGGGCCAACGCCCTGACTTTC.

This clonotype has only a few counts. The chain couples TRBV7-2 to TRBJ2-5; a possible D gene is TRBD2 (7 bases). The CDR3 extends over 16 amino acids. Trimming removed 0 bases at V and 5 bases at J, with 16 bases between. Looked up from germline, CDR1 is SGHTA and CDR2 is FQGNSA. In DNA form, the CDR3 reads TGTGCCAGCAGCTTAGCGCGGTCGGGGGGCCGGGAGACCCAGTACTTC. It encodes CASSLARSGGRETQYF.

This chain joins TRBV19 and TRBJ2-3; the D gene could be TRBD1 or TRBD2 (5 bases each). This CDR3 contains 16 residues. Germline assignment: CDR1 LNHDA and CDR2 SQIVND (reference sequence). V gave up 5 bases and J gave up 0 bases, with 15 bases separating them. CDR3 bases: TGTGCCAGTAGTGCCTCCGGGACGGTTAGCACAGATACGCAGTATTTT. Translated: CASSASGTVSTDTQYF.

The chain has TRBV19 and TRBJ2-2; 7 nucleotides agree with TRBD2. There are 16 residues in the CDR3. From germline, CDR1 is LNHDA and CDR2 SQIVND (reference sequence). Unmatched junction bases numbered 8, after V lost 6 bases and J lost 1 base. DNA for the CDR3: TGTGCCAGTAGGACATCGGGAGGCGGGAACACCGGGGAGCTGTTTTTT. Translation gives CASRTSGGGNTGELFF.

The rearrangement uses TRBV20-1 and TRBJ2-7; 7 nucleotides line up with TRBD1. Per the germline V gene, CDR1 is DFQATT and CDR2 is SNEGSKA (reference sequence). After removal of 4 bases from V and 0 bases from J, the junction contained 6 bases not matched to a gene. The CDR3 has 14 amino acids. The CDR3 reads CSATSRDSSYEQYF. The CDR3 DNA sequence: TGCAGTGCTACATCCCGGGACAGCTCCTACGAGCAGTACTTC.

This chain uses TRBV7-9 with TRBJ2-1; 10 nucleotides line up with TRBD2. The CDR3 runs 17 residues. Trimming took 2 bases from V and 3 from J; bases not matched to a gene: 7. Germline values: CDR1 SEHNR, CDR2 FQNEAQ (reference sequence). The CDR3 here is CASSLTLSGGNYNEQFF. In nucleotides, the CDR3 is TGTGCCAGCAGCTTAACCCTTAGCGGGGGGAACTACAATGAGCAGTTCTTC.

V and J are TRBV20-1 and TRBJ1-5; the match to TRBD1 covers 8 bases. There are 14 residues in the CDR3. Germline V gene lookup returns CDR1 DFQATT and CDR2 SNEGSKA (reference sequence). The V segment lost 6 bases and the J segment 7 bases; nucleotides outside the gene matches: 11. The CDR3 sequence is CSASRGQGEQPQHF. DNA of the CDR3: TGCAGTGCCAGCAGGGGGCAGGGCGAACAGCCCCAGCATTTT.

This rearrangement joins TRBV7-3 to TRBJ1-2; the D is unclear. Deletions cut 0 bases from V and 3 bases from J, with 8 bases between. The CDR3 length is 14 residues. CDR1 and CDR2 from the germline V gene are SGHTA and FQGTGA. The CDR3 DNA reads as TGTGCCAGCAGCTTAACCCCGGGCGACTATGGCTACACCTTC. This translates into CASSLTPGDYGYTF.

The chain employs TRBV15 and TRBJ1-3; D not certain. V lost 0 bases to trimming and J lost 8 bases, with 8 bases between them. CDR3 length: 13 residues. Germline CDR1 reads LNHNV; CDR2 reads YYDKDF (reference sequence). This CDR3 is CATSRDPGDTIYF. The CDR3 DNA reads TGTGCCACCAGCAGAGACCCCGGTGACACCATATATTTT.

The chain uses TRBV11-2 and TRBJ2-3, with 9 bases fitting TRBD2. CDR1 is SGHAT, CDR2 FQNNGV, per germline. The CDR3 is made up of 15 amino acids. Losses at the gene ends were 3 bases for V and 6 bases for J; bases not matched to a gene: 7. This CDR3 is CASSFLSGGGDTQYF. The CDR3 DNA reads TGTGCCAGCAGCTTCCTTAGCGGGGGCGGGGATACGCAGTATTTT.

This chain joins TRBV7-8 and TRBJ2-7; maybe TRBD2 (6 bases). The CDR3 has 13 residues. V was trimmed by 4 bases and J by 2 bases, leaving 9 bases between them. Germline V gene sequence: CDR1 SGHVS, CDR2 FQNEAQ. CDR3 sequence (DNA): TGTGCCAGCAGCTACGGGACTCCCTACGAGCAGTACTTC. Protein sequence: CASSYGTPYEQYF.

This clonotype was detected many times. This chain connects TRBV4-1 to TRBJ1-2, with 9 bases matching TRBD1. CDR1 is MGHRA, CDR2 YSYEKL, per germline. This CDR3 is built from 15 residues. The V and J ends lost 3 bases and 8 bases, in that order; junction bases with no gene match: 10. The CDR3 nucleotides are TGCGCCAGCAGCCATCCGGGACAGGGAGGTGCGGGCTACACCTTC. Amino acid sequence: CASSHPGQGGAGYTF.

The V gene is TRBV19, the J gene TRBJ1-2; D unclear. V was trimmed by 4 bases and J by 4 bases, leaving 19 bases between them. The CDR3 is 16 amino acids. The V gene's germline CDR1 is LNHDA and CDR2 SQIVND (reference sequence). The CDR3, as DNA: TGTGCCAGTAGTACCACCTTGGTTGGCACCGTCTATGGCTACACCTTC. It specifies CASSTTLVGTVYGYTF.

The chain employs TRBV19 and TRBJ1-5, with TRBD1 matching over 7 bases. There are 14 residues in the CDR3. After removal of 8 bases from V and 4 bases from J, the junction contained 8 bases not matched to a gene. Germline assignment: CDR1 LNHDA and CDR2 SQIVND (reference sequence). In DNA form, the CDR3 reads TGTGCCAGTTGTCGAGCAGGGGGGAATCAGCCCCAGCATTTT. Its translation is CASCRAGGNQPQHF.

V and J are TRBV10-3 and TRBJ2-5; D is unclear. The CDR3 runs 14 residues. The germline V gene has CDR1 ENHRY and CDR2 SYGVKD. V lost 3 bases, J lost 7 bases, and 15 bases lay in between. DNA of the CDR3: TGTGCCATCAGTGAACCCAGAGGCGCCAGGACCCAGTACTTC. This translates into CAISEPRGARTQYF.